This entry is about one TCR beta chain. Construction of TCR beta libraries relied on iRepertoire HTBI primers and on Arm-PCR targeting CDR3 regions. TCRdb reprocessed the multiplex PCR reads with MiXCR, giving one entry per CDR3 protein. The sample records about 400,000 distinct CDR3 sequences, approximately 16% being singletons. This sample was taken from a study of regulatory T cells in long-lasting Graves disease. Time point reported: newly diagnosed GD, antithyroid drugs for less than 3 months. After RNA was extracted from PBMCs, the TCR library was made from it. J was trimmed by 4 bases and V by 6 bases; bases with no gene match: 8. This CDR3 has 17 amino acids. This sample also belongs to another study, concerning T cells in Graves' hyperthyroidism and ophthalmopathy.

The sequence was obtained from a woman between 40 and 55 years old with Graves disease. The chain carries TRBV12-3 or TRBV12-4 and TRBJ2-2, with 13 bases that match TRBD2. Sample: peripheral blood mononuclear cells (PBMCs), taken at new diagnosis, from a patient treated with antithyroid drugs. This CDR3 reads CASRWTSGRVGTGELFF. The CDR3 region has the DNA TGTGCCAGCAGATGGACTAGCGGGAGAGTCGGCACCGGGGAGCTGTTTTTT.